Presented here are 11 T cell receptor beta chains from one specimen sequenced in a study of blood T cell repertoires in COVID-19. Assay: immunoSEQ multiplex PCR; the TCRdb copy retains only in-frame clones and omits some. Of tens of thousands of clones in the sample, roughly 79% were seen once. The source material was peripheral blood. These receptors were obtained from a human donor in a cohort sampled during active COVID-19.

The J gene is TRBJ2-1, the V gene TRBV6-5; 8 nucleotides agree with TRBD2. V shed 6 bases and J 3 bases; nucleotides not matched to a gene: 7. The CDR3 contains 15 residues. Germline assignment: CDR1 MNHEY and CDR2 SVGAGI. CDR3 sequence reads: CASSSGTSGYNEQFF. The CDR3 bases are TGTGCCAGCAGCTCCGGGACTAGTGGCTACAATGAGCAGTTCTTC.

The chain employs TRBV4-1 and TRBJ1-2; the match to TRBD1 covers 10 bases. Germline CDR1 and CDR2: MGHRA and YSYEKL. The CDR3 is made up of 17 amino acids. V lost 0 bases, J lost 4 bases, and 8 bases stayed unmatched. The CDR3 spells CASSQDPGTGVGYGYTF. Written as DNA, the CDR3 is TGCGCCAGCAGCCAAGATCCCGGGACAGGGGTCGGCTATGGCTACACCTTC.

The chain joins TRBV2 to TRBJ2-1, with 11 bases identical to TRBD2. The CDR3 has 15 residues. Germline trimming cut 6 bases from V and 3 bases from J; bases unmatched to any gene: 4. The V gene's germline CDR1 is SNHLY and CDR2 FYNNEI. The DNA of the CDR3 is TGTGCCAGCAGCTACGGACTAGCGGGCTACAATGAGCAGTTCTTC. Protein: CASSYGLAGYNEQFF.

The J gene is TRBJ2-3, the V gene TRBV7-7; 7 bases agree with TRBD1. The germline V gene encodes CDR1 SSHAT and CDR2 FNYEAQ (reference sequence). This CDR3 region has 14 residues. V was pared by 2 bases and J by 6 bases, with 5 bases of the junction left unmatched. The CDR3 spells CASSLNLRGDTQYF. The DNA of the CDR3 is TGTGCCAGCAGCTTAAATCTCAGGGGGGATACGCAGTATTTT. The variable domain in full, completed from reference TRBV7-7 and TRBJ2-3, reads GAGVSQSPRYKVTKRGQDVTLRCDPISSHATLYWYQQALGQGPEFLTYFNYEAQPDKSGLPSDRFSAERPEGSISTLTIQRTEQRDSAMYRCASSLNLRGDTQYFGPGTRLTVL.

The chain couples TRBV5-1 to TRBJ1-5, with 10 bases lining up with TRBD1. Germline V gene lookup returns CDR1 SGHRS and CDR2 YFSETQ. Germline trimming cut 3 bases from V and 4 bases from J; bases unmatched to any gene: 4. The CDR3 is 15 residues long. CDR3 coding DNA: TGCGCCAGCAGCTCCGGGACAGGGGATAATCAGCCCCAGCATTTT. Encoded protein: CASSSGTGDNQPQHF. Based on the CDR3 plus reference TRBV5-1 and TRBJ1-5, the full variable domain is KAGVTQTPRYLIKTRGQQVTLSCSPISGHRSVSWYQQTPGQGLQFLFEYFSETQRNKGNFPGRFSGRQFSNSRSEMNVSTLELGDSALYLCASSSGTGDNQPQHFGDGTRLSIL.

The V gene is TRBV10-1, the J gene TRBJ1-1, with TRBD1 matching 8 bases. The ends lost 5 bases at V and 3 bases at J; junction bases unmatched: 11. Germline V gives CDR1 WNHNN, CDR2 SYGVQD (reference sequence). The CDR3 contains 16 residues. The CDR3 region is CASSRTGFLRHTEAFF. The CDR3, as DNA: TGCGCCAGCAGTCGGACAGGGTTTTTGCGTCACACTGAAGCTTTCTTT.

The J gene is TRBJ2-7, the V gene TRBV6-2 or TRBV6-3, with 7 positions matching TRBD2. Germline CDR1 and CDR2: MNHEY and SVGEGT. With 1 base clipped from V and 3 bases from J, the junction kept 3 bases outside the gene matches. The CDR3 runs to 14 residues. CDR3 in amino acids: CASSYLASGYEQYV. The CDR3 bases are TGTGCCAGCAGTTACTTGGCTAGCGGCTACGAGCAGTACGTC.

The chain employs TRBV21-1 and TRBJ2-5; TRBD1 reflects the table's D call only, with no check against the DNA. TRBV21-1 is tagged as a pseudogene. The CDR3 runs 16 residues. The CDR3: CASSKIGQGTQETQYF. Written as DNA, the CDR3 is TGTGCCAGCAGCAAAATTGGACAGGGAACCCAAGAGACCCAGTACTTC.

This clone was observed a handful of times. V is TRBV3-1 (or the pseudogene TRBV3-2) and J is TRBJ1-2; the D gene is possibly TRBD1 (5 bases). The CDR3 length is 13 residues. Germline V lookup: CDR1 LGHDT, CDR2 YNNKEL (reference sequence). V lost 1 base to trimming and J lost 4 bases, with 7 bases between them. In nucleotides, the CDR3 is TGTGCCAGCAGCCAAGGGAGGGGCTATGGCTACACCTTC. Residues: CASSQGRGYGYTF.

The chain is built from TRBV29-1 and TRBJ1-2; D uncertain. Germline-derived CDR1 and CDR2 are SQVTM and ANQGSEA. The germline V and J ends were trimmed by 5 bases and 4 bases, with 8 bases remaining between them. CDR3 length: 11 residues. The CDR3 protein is CSVWAFYGYTF. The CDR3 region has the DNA TGCAGCGTTTGGGCCTTCTATGGCTACACCTTC.

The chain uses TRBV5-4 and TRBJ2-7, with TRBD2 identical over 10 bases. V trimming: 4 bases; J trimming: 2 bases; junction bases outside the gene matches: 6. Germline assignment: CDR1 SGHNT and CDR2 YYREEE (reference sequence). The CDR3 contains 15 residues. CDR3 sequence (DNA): TGTGCCAGCAGCAGACCCAGCGGGGGGGCCTACGAGCAGTACTTC. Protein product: CASSRPSGGAYEQYF. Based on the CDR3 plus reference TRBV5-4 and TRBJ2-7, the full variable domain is ETGVTQSPTHLIKTRGQQVTLRCSSQSGHNTVSWYQQALGQGPQFIFQYYREEENGRGNFPPRFSGLQFPNYSSELNVNALELDDSALYLCASSRPSGGAYEQYFGPGTRLTVT.